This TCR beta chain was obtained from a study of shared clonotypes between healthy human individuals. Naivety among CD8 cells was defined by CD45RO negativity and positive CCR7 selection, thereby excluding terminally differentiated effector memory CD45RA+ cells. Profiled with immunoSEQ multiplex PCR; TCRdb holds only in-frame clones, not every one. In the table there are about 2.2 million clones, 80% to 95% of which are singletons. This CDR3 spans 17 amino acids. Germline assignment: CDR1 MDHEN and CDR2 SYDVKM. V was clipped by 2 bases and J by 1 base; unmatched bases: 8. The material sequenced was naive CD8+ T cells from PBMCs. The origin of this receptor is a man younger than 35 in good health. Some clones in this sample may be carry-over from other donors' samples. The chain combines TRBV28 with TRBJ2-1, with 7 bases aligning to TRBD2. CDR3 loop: CASSLGLAEWSYNEQFF. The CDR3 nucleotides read TGTGCCAGCAGTTTAGGGCTAGCGGAGTGGTCCTACAATGAGCAGTTCTTC.